The clone carrying this T cell receptor beta chain was found a few times. Its antigen is not known. This specimen includes other DNA sequences encoding the same CDR3. This sample is drawn from a study of cytomegalovirus exposure and HLA in healthy donors. Study-wide findings and caveats: Likely technical artifact: a cluster of highly shared sequence variants. V segments that were indistinguishable, TRBV6-2 and TRBV6-3 among them, were omitted from analysis. Later analysis found that TCR beta chains associated with HLA were more clonally expanded than other, equally common chains. TCR beta V- and J-gene trimming was later associated with a missense DCLRE1C variant.

The CDR3 contains 14 residues. V was clipped by 0 bases and J by 0 bases, with 6 bases between them. CDR1 is SGHNT, CDR2 YYREEE, per germline (reference sequence). The PCR used 60 Vbeta and 13 Jbeta primers. This table comes from immunoSEQ multiplex PCR, and its TCRdb copy is limited to in-frame clones, with some not included. Among 150,000 to 200,000 clones listed, over 65% were seen once. Sequenced: PBMCs. The TCR originated in a man aged 18 to 29 in good health and CMV-seronegative. The V and J genes are TRBV5-4 and TRBJ1-2, with a tentative D call TRBD1 (6 bases). The CDR3, as DNA: TGTGCCAGCAGCTTGGACAGGGCTAACTATGGCTACACCTTC. It yields the protein CASSLDRANYGYTF.